A single sample is the source of the 23 T cell receptor beta chains below, sequenced in a study of T-cell memory formation after mild COVID-19. MiXCR, run by TCRdb on the 5' RACE reads, gives a single entry per CDR3 protein. The sample has about 400,000 distinct CDR3 sequences, roughly a quarter seen once. The sequencing input was PBMCs or a T cell subset sorted from them (not recorded which). The receptor source for this set is an adult woman who had mild COVID-19 (a few samples of this study predate the infection). Cell type and time point are not known.

This chain uses TRBV29-1 with TRBJ2-6; 7 nucleotides agree with TRBD1. The CDR3 covers 14 residues. The J segment lost 2 bases and the V segment lost 3 bases, leaving 1 base of the junction unmatched. CDR1 and CDR2 from the germline V gene are SQVTM and ANQGSEA. The DNA of the CDR3 is TGCAGCGTTGACGACAGGGCTGGGGCCAACGTCCTGACTTTC. Protein product: CSVDDRAGANVLTF.

This clonotype has more than one count but fewer than ten. This chain joins TRBV10-2 and TRBJ2-3; either TRBD1 or TRBD2 may supply D (5 bases each). The CDR3 is 13 residues long. V lost 3 bases and J lost 8, with 12 bases in between. From germline, CDR1 is WSHSY and CDR2 SAAADI. The CDR3 region has the DNA TGCGCCAGCAGTGACTTGGGACGGACTACGCAGTATTTT. Its protein product is CASSDLGRTTQYF.

This clonotype was observed a few times. The gene calls are TRBV5-1 and TRBJ2-3; 13 bases align to TRBD2. This CDR3 has 14 residues. From germline, CDR1 is SGHRS and CDR2 YFSETQ. The chain's CDR3 is CASGLAGTTDTQYF. The CDR3 DNA is TGCGCTTCGGGACTAGCGGGGACCACAGATACGCAGTATTTT.

This clonotype has just a few counts. V usage is TRBV3-1 and J usage is TRBJ1-2, with D maybe TRBD1 (6 bases). V was clipped by 4 bases and J by 4 bases, with 13 bases between them. The CDR3 is made up of 14 amino acids. Germline values: CDR1 LGHDT, CDR2 YNNKEL (reference sequence). CDR3 sequence: CASSPDRRGYGYTF. CDR3 nucleotide sequence: TGTGCCAGCAGCCCGGACAGACGGGGCTATGGCTACACCTTC.

The table lists this clonotype with a few counts. The genes are TRBV5-1 and TRBJ2-5; tentative D call: TRBD1 (6 bases). The V end was cut by 1 base, the J end by 4 bases, with 11 bases between. This CDR3 has 14 residues. Germline loops: CDR1 SGHRS, CDR2 YFSETQ. CDR3 coding DNA: TGCGCCAGCAGCTTGCCAGGGGAAGGAGAGACCCAGTACTTC. Residues: CASSLPGEGETQYF.

This chain's CDR3 is CSARVGGLYGYTF. The CDR3 nucleotides read TGCAGTGCTAGAGTAGGGGGACTCTATGGCTACACCTTC. The chain uses TRBV20-1 and TRBJ1-2, with TRBD1 as a possible D gene (6 bases). Trimming took 1 base from V and 4 from J, leaving 10 bases between them. CDR1 is DFQATT and CDR2 is SNEGSKA in the germline V gene (reference sequence). This CDR3 comprises 13 residues.

The chain carries TRBV11-2 and TRBJ2-3; 8 positions agree with TRBD2. The CDR3 length is 15 residues. Trimming took 5 bases from V and 4 from J; bases not matched to a gene: 8. Germline V CDR1 and CDR2: SGHAT, FQNNGV. CDR3 amino acids: CASSLVGAGADTQYF. The CDR3, as DNA: TGTGCCAGCAGCCTCGTGGGAGCGGGAGCAGATACGCAGTATTTT.

The V gene is TRBV4-2, the J gene TRBJ2-5; 10 nucleotides line up with TRBD2. CDR3 length: 16 residues. J was trimmed by 2 bases and V by 4 bases; bases with no gene match: 7. CDR1 is LGHNA and CDR2 is YNFKEQ in the germline V gene. The CDR3 DNA reads TGTGCCAGCAGCCGGTTCGGGACTAGCGAACAAGAGACCCAGTACTTC. Protein: CASSRFGTSEQETQYF.

This clonotype was observed a handful of times. V gene TRBV15 combines with J gene TRBJ1-2; the D is unclear. CDR3 length: 13 amino acids. Germline CDR1 is LNHNV and CDR2 is YYDKDF (reference sequence). Trimming removed 1 base at V and 2 bases at J, with 5 bases between. The chain's CDR3 is CATSRGRNYGYTF. CDR3 nucleotide sequence: TGTGCCACCAGCAGAGGACGGAACTATGGCTACACCTTC.

This clonotype has ten or more counts. The chain combines TRBV5-1 with TRBJ1-2; TRBD1 might be the D (6 bases). With 4 bases removed from V and 4 bases from J, the gap between germline ends came to 8 bases. The germline V gene encodes CDR1 SGHRS and CDR2 YFSETQ. This CDR3 contains 12 residues. The CDR3 sequence is CASSTQGYGYTF. CDR3 DNA: TGCGCCAGCAGCACACAGGGCTATGGCTACACCTTC.

This clonotype was seen a handful of times. The rearrangement links TRBV6-6 to TRBJ1-2, with TRBD1 matching 8 bases. Germline loops: CDR1 MNHNY, CDR2 SVGAGI (reference sequence). The V segment lost 5 bases and the J segment 4 bases; nucleotides outside the gene matches: 6. The CDR3 has 14 amino acids. DNA for the CDR3: TGTGCCAGCAGTCCTCAGGACAGGGTCTATGGCTACACCTTC. As protein: CASSPQDRVYGYTF.

The chain combines TRBV30 with TRBJ1-5; no firm D call. CDR1 is GTSNPN, CDR2 SVGIG, per germline (reference sequence). The CDR3 is 15 amino acids. With 0 bases removed from V and 3 bases from J, the gap between germline ends came to 12 bases. The CDR3 loop reads CAWSVWSGVNQPQHF. The CDR3 nucleotides are TGTGCCTGGAGTGTTTGGTCGGGCGTCAATCAGCCCCAGCATTTT.

This clonotype occurred a few times. V is TRBV20-1 and J is TRBJ1-6; 7 positions match TRBD1. The CDR3 runs 14 residues. V was pared by 5 bases and J by 5 bases, with 6 bases of the junction left unmatched. Germline-derived CDR1 and CDR2 are DFQATT and SNEGSKA (reference sequence). The chain's CDR3 is CSAQTGHNNSPLHF. DNA of the CDR3: TGCAGTGCTCAGACAGGGCATAATAATTCACCCCTCCACTTT.

Only one count was recorded for this clonotype. The chain links TRBV7-9 to TRBJ2-1, with D perhaps TRBD1 or TRBD2 (7 bases each). The germline V gene has CDR1 SEHNR and CDR2 FQNEAQ (reference sequence). The CDR3 length is 14 residues. With 0 bases removed from V and 14 bases from J, the gap between germline ends came to 17 bases. CDR3 sequence: CASSLATGPAGEFF. The CDR3 region has the DNA TGTGCCAGCAGCTTAGCGACAGGGCCGGCGGGGGAGTTCTTC.

This clonotype was counted a few times. V gene TRBV19 combines with J gene TRBJ1-5, with 9 bases lining up with TRBD1. Germline V gene sequence: CDR1 LNHDA, CDR2 SQIVND (reference sequence). This CDR3 has 16 residues. Trimming cost V 6 bases and J 2 bases; bases outside gene matches: 8. CDR3 nucleotide sequence: TGTGCCAGTAGGCCGGGACAGGGAATGGGCAATCAGCCCCAGCATTTT. Its protein is CASRPGQGMGNQPQHF.

This chain joins TRBV7-8 and TRBJ2-5, with 9 bases that match TRBD2. The junction had 6 bases not matched to a gene; V was cut back by 2 bases and J by 5 bases. This CDR3 contains 15 residues. The germline gives CDR1 SGHVS, CDR2 FQNEAQ. Here the CDR3 DNA reads TGTGCCAGCAGCTTAAAAGCGGGAGGCATGGAGACCCAGTACTTC. Its translation is CASSLKAGGMETQYF.

The sample holds one count of this clonotype. The chain carries TRBV18 and TRBJ1-6; D not resolved. V lost 2 bases and J 4 bases, leaving 9 bases between the germline ends. Germline CDR1 is KGHSH and CDR2 is LQKENI. The CDR3 is made up of 15 amino acids. The CDR3 sequence: CASSPDQNYNSPLHF. The CDR3 DNA sequence: TGTGCCAGCTCACCAGACCAGAATTATAATTCACCCCTCCACTTT. The whole variable domain, filled in from reference TRBV18 and TRBJ1-6, reads NAGVMQNPRHLVRRRGQEARLRCSPMKGHSHVYWYRQLPEEGLKFMVYLQKENIIDESGMPKERFSAEFPKEGPSILRIQQVVRGDSAAYFCASSPDQNYNSPLHFGNGTRLTVT.

This clonotype came up a few times. The chain uses TRBV12-3 or TRBV12-4 and TRBJ1-2; the match to TRBD1 covers 8 bases. This CDR3 comprises 14 residues. Trimming at V came to 6 bases and at J to 4 bases, leaving 7 bases not matched to a gene. CDR3 DNA sequence: TGTGCCAGCAGACAGGGGGTTGGTCGCTATGGCTACACCTTC. This codes for CASRQGVGRYGYTF.

In its sample, this clonotype was seen many times. This chain connects TRBV7-8 to TRBJ1-6; 10 positions match TRBD1. The length of the CDR3 is 15 residues. Per germline, CDR1 SGHVS and CDR2 FQNEAQ. Trimming took 1 base from V and 7 from J; bases not matched to a gene: 1. In DNA form, the CDR3 reads TGTGCCAGCAGCTTAGGGGGACAGGGGAATTCACCCCTCCACTTT. This translates into CASSLGGQGNSPLHF.

This clonotype was seen only a few times. This chain links TRBV7-2 with TRBJ2-1, with D possibly being TRBD2 (7 bases). Per the germline V gene, CDR1 is SGHTA and CDR2 is FQGNSA. Deletions cut 2 bases from V and 8 bases from J, with 16 bases between. This CDR3 has 15 amino acids. The CDR3 DNA is TGTGCCAGCAGCTTATGGGCAGTAGGGGGGGATGAGCAGTTCTTC. Residues: CASSLWAVGGDEQFF.

The V gene is TRBV5-4, the J gene TRBJ1-2; D is uncertain. Germline values: CDR1 SGHNT, CDR2 YYREEE (reference sequence). Trimming took 0 bases from V and 2 from J, leaving 11 bases between them. This CDR3 comprises 15 residues. The CDR3 is CASSLARSRNYGYTF. The DNA of the CDR3 is TGTGCCAGCAGCTTGGCTAGGAGTAGAAACTATGGCTACACCTTC.

The chain combines TRBV2 with TRBJ2-3, with 7 bases aligning to TRBD2. This CDR3 contains 15 residues. Germline V gene data show CDR1 as SNHLY and CDR2 as FYNNEI. Unmatched junction bases numbered 7, after V lost 7 bases and J lost 0 bases. The CDR3 loop is CASNPLASSTDTQYF. CDR3 coding DNA: TGTGCCAGCAATCCACTAGCGTCTAGCACAGATACGCAGTATTTT.

This clonotype was counted a few times. The conserved final phenylalanine or tryptophan is absent from the CDR3, which likely points to a read error. The DNA is omitted, as the CDR3 cannot be located on it reliably, and the CDR3 follows TCRdb's listing. The chain joins TRBV20-1 to TRBJ1-4. The CDR3 region is 9 residues in length, termini included. CDR1 and CDR2 (germline): DFQATT, SNEGSKA (reference sequence). CDR3 residues: CSAREGSIP.